The subject of this entry is one TCR beta chain. Its antigen remains unknown. The DNA is left out, because the CDR3 cannot be placed on it with certainty; the CDR3 is given as TCRdb lists it. Germline-derived CDR1 and CDR2 are SEHNR and FQNEAQ (reference sequence). The CDR3 spans 14 residues, counting both ends. This sample is part of a study of cytomegalovirus exposure and HLA in healthy donors. Overall study context: Prior work identified 117 million unique TCR beta sequences in around 170 million T cells.

Study-wide points: Differences between HLA loci emerged in a later analysis of TCR association rates, with DRB1 most and HLA-C fewest.

The PCR was carried out with 60 Vbeta primers and 13 Jbeta primers. Here immunoSEQ multiplex PCR was the method, and the copy in TCRdb shows in-frame clones only, minus some. The sample records under 200,000 clones, over 70% being singletons. The sequencing input was PBMCs. This sequence originates from a man aged 50 or older in good health and CMV-seropositive. V and J are TRBV7-9 and TRBJ1-4; TRBD1, the D gene given by the table, was not confirmed from the DNA. The CDR3 protein is CASSSVGQGTILFF.